The entry below describes one TCR beta chain. This entry is derived from a study of human T cells and chemical hapten exposure. Germline V gene data show CDR1 as MDHEN and CDR2 as SYDVKM. This CDR3 contains 11 residues. Trimming shortened V by 7 bases and J by 4 bases, and 6 bases separated the two germline ends. Someone pulled total RNA out of unfractionated whole blood. TCRdb redid the calling of the 5' RACE reads with MiXCR, one entry per CDR3 protein. Found here are 95,000 to 120,000 distinct CDR3 sequences, approximately 20% of them singletons; the top ten hold 2.5% to 3.5%. The genes are TRBV28 and TRBJ2-3; the D is unclear. This TCR came from a human donor in good health. CDR3 amino acids: CASTQADTQYF. The CDR3 DNA is TGTGCCAGCACCCAAGCAGATACGCAGTATTTT.